The rows below give T cell receptor beta chains drawn from one sample of a study of cytomegalovirus exposure and HLA in healthy donors. The table came from immunoSEQ multiplex PCR; TCRdb's copy has only in-frame clones and leaves some out. This sample carries over 100,000 clones, around three quarters of them seen once, and the ten largest clones take 4.8%. The sample was PBMCs. These receptors all come from a man aged 25 to 45 in good health and CMV-seropositive. CDR3s include the opening cysteine and the closing phenylalanine or tryptophan. Each record gives: V gene, clone size, D gene, J gene, CDR3 DNA, CDR3 protein. D genes are given only for firm matches. Some rows have no size entry. The others give once, few or many, or a class for an expanded clone.

>TRBV19|-|-|TRBJ2-7
TGTGCCAGTAGTATAGGACAGGAGCAGTACTTC
CASSIGQEQYF
>TRBV5-1|few|-|TRBJ2-3
TGCGCCAGCAGCTTGTCGACTAGCACAGATACGCAGTATTTT
CASSLSTSTDTQYF
>TRBV11-3|-|TRBD1|TRBJ2-7
TGTGCCAGCAGCCTAAGACAGGGCTACGAGCAGTACTTC
CASSLRQGYEQYF
>TRBV7-8|many|TRBD2|TRBJ2-3
TGTGCCAGCAGCTTAGAGGTGGGAGGGAAAGGCGATACGCAGTATTTT
CASSLEVGGKGDTQYF
>TRBV29-1|-|-|TRBJ2-5
TGCAGCGTTGATGACAGGCAAGAGACCCAGTACTTC
CSVDDRQETQYF
>TRBV29-1|few|-|TRBJ1-2
TGCAGCGTTGGGGTGGGGGAGGCCTATGGCTACACCTTC
CSVGVGEAYGYTF
>TRBV6-5|few|-|TRBJ2-7
TGTGCCAGCAGCCGACACGACTCCTACGAGCAGTACTTC
CASSRHDSYEQYF
>TRBV7-8|-|-|TRBJ2-5
TGTGCCAGCAGCTTCCAGGGGAACCAAGAGACCCAGTACTTC
CASSFQGNQETQYF
>TRBV12-5|-|TRBD1|TRBJ2-7
TGTGCTAGTGGTTTGGTACTAGGACAGGCCACCTACGAGCAGTACTTC
CASGLVLGQATYEQYF
>TRBV5-4|-|-|TRBJ1-1
TGTGCCAGCAGCCTCGGCGGACAGTCGATGAACACTGAAGCTTTCTTT
CASSLGGQSMNTEAFF
>TRBV6-5|-|-|TRBJ2-7
TGTGCCAGCAACCTCGCGGGTTCCGTTTCCGAGCAGTACTTC
CASNLAGSVSEQYF
>TRBV7-2|-|-|TRBJ2-1
TGTGCCAGCAGCTTGGCGGGACTTCGCAATGAGCAGTTCTTC
CASSLAGLRNEQFF
>TRBV19|many|-|TRBJ2-7
TGTGCCAGTACCTTGGGACTGGGAGTTGGGGAGCAGTACTTC
CASTLGLGVGEQYF
>TRBV9|-|TRBD2|TRBJ2-5
TGTGCCAGTAACCCTAGCGGGGGGGCCGATGGGGAGACCCAGTACTTC
CASNPSGGADGETQYF
>TRBV4-1|few|-|TRBJ1-6
TGCGCCAGCAGCCGACCACAGGGCAAGATAGAGTCACCCCTCCACTTT
CASSRPQGKIESPLHF
>TRBV5-5|-|TRBD1|TRBJ2-1
TGTGCCAGCAGCGATGGACAGGGTCGCAATGAGCAGTTCTTC
CASSDGQGRNEQFF
>TRBV6-5|-|TRBD1|TRBJ2-5
TGTGCCAGCAGCAGGACAGGGGGCTGGGAGACCCAGTACTTC
CASSRTGGWETQYF
>TRBV25-1|-|TRBD1|TRBJ1-4
TGTGCCAGCAGTGCCGCCGGGACAGGGGCAACTAATGAAAAACTGTTTTTT
CASSAAGTGATNEKLFF
>TRBV5-1|few|TRBD2|TRBJ2-3
TGCGCCAGCAGTCTCCCCCTAGCGGGGGCCGCAGATACGCAGTATTTT
CASSLPLAGAADTQYF
>TRBV28|-|TRBD2|TRBJ2-7
TGTGCCAGCACCTCCGGGAGGGGATTCGAGCAGTACTTC
CASTSGRGFEQYF
>TRBV18|-|-|TRBJ2-7
TGTGCCAGCTCACCTAATCAGGGTCCAGGCGAGCAGTACTTC
CASSPNQGPGEQYF
>TRBV28|-|-|TRBJ1-1
TGTGCCAGCAAGAGGCCCGGAACTGAAGCTTTCTTT
CASKRPGTEAFF
>TRBV5-1|-|TRBD2|TRBJ2-3
TGCGCCAGCAGCGGAACTAGCGGCAACACAGATACGCAGTATTTT
CASSGTSGNTDTQYF
>TRBV19|-|TRBD1|TRBJ1-2
TGTGCCAGTAGTGCGGGACAGGGGGGCTATGGCTACACCTTC
CASSAGQGGYGYTF
>TRBV11-2|-|-|TRBJ2-7
TGTGCCACCCTCCGCGTGGTCTCACCCTACGAGCAGTACTTC
CATLRVVSPYEQYF
>TRBV11-3|once|TRBD2|TRBJ2-1
TGTGCCAGCAGCTTAATTAGCGGGGCGGCCAACAATGAGCAGTTCTTC
CASSLISGAANNEQFF
>TRBV18|-|-|TRBJ1-1
TGTGCCAGCTCACCCGAAATGTTGAGCACTGAAGCTTTCTTT
CASSPEMLSTEAFF